This TCR beta chain originates from a study of blood T cell repertoires in COVID-19 (TCRdb year 2020). For the study in its entirety: Collaborator samples came from the United States, Italy and Spain and covered acute and convalescent phases of COVID-19. The dataset comprised deeply sampled blood TCRbeta repertoires from subjects exposed to, actively infected with, or recovered from COVID-19. Where available, HLA class I and class II types were obtained from metadata supplied by the sample provider rather than from assay-based typing. A freely available public database, intended as a resource for researchers studying the immune response to SARS-CoV-2, is where the repertoires were released. The prospective study material was composed of cDNA or gDNA derived from T cells, B-cell-depleted T cells, or PBMCs. The samples were drawn from the first 160 participants of the ongoing ImmuneRACE study and from over a thousand subjects provided by 6 global collaborators. Nearly every sample came with metadata listing a de-identified subject ID, COVID-19 status, age in years and sex.

Paper-wide results and their limitations: The quantity of clinical and demographic metadata differed by source and by participant and was supplied without curation.

The immunoSEQ Assay, a bias-controlled multiplex PCR, was used to amplify TCRbeta CDR3 regions from genomic DNA. The original methods were these. Nucleated cell counts per sample were estimated from amplification of reference gene primers within the assay. To quantify the absolute abundance of each unique TCRbeta CDR3 rearrangement, sequence reads were collapsed and filtered. For each sample, productive Simpson clonality was calculated as the square root of Simpson's diversity index across productive rearrangements. TCRdb retrieved this table from immuneACCESS and kept in-frame rearrangements only. Not all clones are present; in checked studies, unresolved V genes account for under half, and no reason is known for the remainder. The V and J calls and clone size are taken from that table; D and trimming were inferred from the DNA. Across this sample there are about 59,000 clones, with around 70% seen only once. The ten largest clones add up to about 14% of the sample.

In the case of this clone: Its cognate antigen has yet to be identified. Base quality data are lacking; no much larger clone is found one base away.

CDR1 and CDR2 are drawn from the germline V gene (reference sequence): SEHNR, FQNEAQ. From cysteine to phenylalanine, the CDR3 is 15 amino acids long. Of the read, only the CDR3 DNA is kept; its 45 bases are in frame from base 1. V and J are truncated by 1 base and 7 bases respectively, leaving an intervening sequence of 14 bases. Whole blood was collected in K2EDTA tubes by collaborating institutions according to the institutions' own protocols. For TCRbeta analysis, collaborators shipped samples in one of three forms: frozen whole blood, isolated PBMCs, or DNA extracted from either of those sample types.

The TCR comes from a woman aged 70-85 years with acute or convalescent COVID-19. Recombination joined TRBV7-9 with TRBJ2-1, and TRBD2 may be the D gene, going by 5 matching bases. Material: peripheral blood. The CDR3 region reads CASSLVGAGGNEQFF. The nucleotide sequence reads TGTGCCAGCAGCTTAGTGGGCGCTGGCGGGAATGAGCAGTTCTTC.